The clone carrying this T cell receptor beta chain was counted only a few times. The antigen remains unidentified. Relative to the germline gene, one junction end is altered; a read error may explain this. Germline CDR1 and CDR2: LNHNV and YYDKDF (reference sequence). The CDR3 consists of 13 residues. The source material, RNA transcripts, was used to amplify TCR beta CDR3 regions. Carried out on the TCR CDR3, a first-round RT-PCR used the HTBI primer set. MiXCR was run by TCRdb on the multiplex PCR reads, yielding one entry per CDR3 protein. The sample lists hundreds of thousands of distinct CDR3 sequences; roughly 13% were seen once. This sample is part of a study of T cells in Graves' hyperthyroidism and ophthalmopathy. Study-wide results and limits: Researchers found most expanded thyroid clonotypes above 0.001 in blood as well.

The sequence was collected from a woman aged 18 to 35 with Graves' hyperthyroidism. This rearrangement joins TRBV15 to TRBJ2-1; maybe TRBD2 (5 bases). Sequencing input: blood. The CDR3 coding sequence is TGTGCTACCAGCAGAGGGAACCTGAATGAGCAGTTCTTC. It encodes CATSRGNLNEQFF.